One sample yielded the 14 T cell receptor beta chains listed below, sequenced in a study of blood T cell repertoires in COVID-19. Data came from immunoSEQ multiplex PCR; TCRdb stores just in-frame clones and leaves some out. The sample records 200,000 or so clones, 70% to 90% being singletons. Sequencing was done on a sample of peripheral blood. Receptors originate from a man in his 70s with active or convalescent COVID-19.

The rearrangement uses TRBV28 and TRBJ1-5; TRBD1 aligns across 9 bases. In germline, CDR1 is MDHEN, CDR2 SYDVKM. CDR3 size: 16 residues. Germline trimming cut 5 bases from V and 3 bases from J; bases unmatched to any gene: 8. The CDR3 sequence: CASSRPGQGNNQPQHF. The CDR3 nucleotides are TGTGCCAGCAGTCGACCGGGACAGGGAAACAATCAGCCCCAGCATTTT. Together with reference TRBV28 and TRBJ1-5, the CDR3 gives the full variable domain: DVKVTQSSRYLVKRTGEKVFLECVQDMDHENMFWYRQDPGLGLRLIYFSYDVKMKEKGDIPEGYSVSREKKERFSLILESASTNQTSMYLCASSRPGQGNNQPQHFGDGTRLSIL.

In its sample, this clone was seen a few times. The J gene is TRBJ1-4, the V gene TRBV4-3; D is perhaps TRBD1 (5 bases). This CDR3 has 14 residues. V shed 0 bases and J shed 7 bases, with 9 bases lying between them. Looked up from germline, CDR1 is LGHNA and CDR2 is YSLEER. CDR3 DNA: TGCGCCAGCAGCCAAGAGGGGGGACGTGAAAAACTGTTTTTT. This codes for CASSQEGGREKLFF.

The chain couples TRBV29-1 to TRBJ2-5; D perhaps matches TRBD1 (6 bases). Trimming removed 3 bases at V and 4 bases at J, with 9 bases between. CDR1 SQVTM and CDR2 ANQGSEA come from the germline V gene. This CDR3 is 12 amino acids long. The CDR3 reads CSVDLDRETQYF. Written as DNA, the CDR3 is TGCAGCGTTGACCTGGACAGAGAGACCCAGTACTTC. The whole variable domain, remainder taken from reference TRBV29-1 and TRBJ2-5, is SAVISQKPSRDICQRGTSLTIQCQVDSQVTMMFWYRQQPGQSLTLIATANQGSEATYESGFVIDKFPISRPNLTFSTLTVSNMSPEDSSIYLCSVDLDRETQYFGPGTRLLVL.

The chain uses TRBV12-3 or TRBV12-4 and TRBJ2-1; 8 bases fit TRBD2. This CDR3 is 12 amino acids long. V was clipped by 3 bases and J by 9 bases; unmatched bases: 1. This chain's CDR3 is CASSFGLAEQFF. DNA of the CDR3: TGTGCCAGCAGTTTTGGACTAGCTGAGCAGTTCTTC.

The chain carries TRBV10-2 and TRBJ1-5; 7 bases fit TRBD1. This CDR3 region has 17 residues. Germline trimming cut 3 bases from V and 0 bases from J; bases unmatched to any gene: 8. Germline CDR1 reads WSHSY; CDR2 reads SAAADI. DNA for the CDR3: TGCGCCAGCAGTGACTTAGGGGGCCCCTATAGCAATCAGCCCCAGCATTTT. This codes for CASSDLGGPYSNQPQHF.

In this sample, this clone turned up a few times. V usage is TRBV19 and J usage is TRBJ1-1; the D gene is possibly TRBD1 (6 bases). The CDR3 runs 16 residues. Germline-derived CDR1 and CDR2 are LNHDA and SQIVND (reference sequence). V gave up 7 bases and J gave up 10 bases, with 28 bases separating them. In nucleotides, the CDR3 is TGTGCCAGTATGGGCCTAGACAGGACGGTAAAATCCTCAGCTTTCTTT. Translating it yields CASMGLDRTVKSSAFF.

J is TRBJ2-5 and V is TRBV12-5; 8 bases are a match to TRBD1. The junction had 1 base not matched to a gene; V was cut back by 6 bases and J by 7 bases. The germline V gene encodes CDR1 LGHNT and CDR2 FRNRAP. This CDR3 has 11 residues. CDR3 sequence (DNA): TGTGCTAGTGGAACAGGGGGGACCCAGTACTTC. It translates to CASGTGGTQYF.

This chain connects TRBV29-1 to TRBJ2-3; perhaps TRBD1 as D (6 bases). Trimming stripped 4 bases from V and 0 bases from J, with 14 bases between. The CDR3 runs to 15 residues. Germline assignment: CDR1 SQVTM and CDR2 ANQGSEA. The CDR3 region has the DNA TGCAGCGTTGCTACTTTAAGGGGGAGCACAGATACGCAGTATTTT. Translating it yields CSVATLRGSTDTQYF.

The chain couples TRBV7-8 to TRBJ2-1, with 10 bases fitting TRBD2. Germline V CDR1 and CDR2: SGHVS, FQNEAQ. This CDR3 spans 15 amino acids. V shed 5 bases and J 4 bases; nucleotides not matched to a gene: 5. CDR3 loop: CASSATSGDYNEQFF. As DNA, the CDR3 is TGTGCCAGCAGCGCAACTAGCGGGGATTACAATGAGCAGTTCTTC. Complete variable domain (other parts from reference TRBV7-8 and TRBJ2-1): GAGVSQSPRYKVAKRGQDVALRCDPISGHVSLFWYQQALGQGPEFLTYFQNEAQLDKSGLPSDRFFAERPEGSVSTLKIQRTQQEDSAVYLCASSATSGDYNEQFFGPGTRLTVL.

The V gene is TRBV5-4, the J gene TRBJ2-2; perhaps TRBD2 as D (7 bases). The CDR3 totals 15 residues. V shed 6 bases and J shed 4 bases, with 16 bases lying between them. Germline values: CDR1 SGHNT, CDR2 YYREEE (reference sequence). The CDR3 region has the DNA TGTGCCAGCAAAGTTTGGGGGGGCCTCACCGGGGAGCTGTTTTTT. This encodes CASKVWGGLTGELFF.

The rearrangement uses TRBV30 and TRBJ2-7; TRBD1 aligns across 8 bases. Germline CDR1 GTSNPN, CDR2 SVGIG (reference sequence). Trimming removed 2 bases from V and 3 bases from J; junction bases left unmatched: 9. The CDR3 consists of 15 residues. CDR3 region: CAWSRRQGLDYEQYF. The CDR3 DNA follows: TGTGCCTGGAGTCGCCGACAGGGGCTTGACTACGAGCAGTACTTC.

The chain uses TRBV10-2 and TRBJ2-7; D is possibly TRBD2 (6 bases). The ends were cut back, 4 bases at V and 0 bases at J, with 10 bases in the middle. Germline V gene lookup returns CDR1 WSHSY and CDR2 SAAADI. CDR3 size: 14 residues. CDR3 DNA: TGCGCCAGCAGTGTCGACGGGGGCTCCTACGAGCAGTACTTC. Translation: CASSVDGGSYEQYF.

V and J are TRBV2 and TRBJ1-6; a weak D match, TRBD1 (5 bases). This CDR3 contains 13 residues. The V end lost 8 bases, the J end lost 7 bases, and 12 bases lay between the germline ends. Germline CDR1 is SNHLY and CDR2 is FYNNEI. The CDR3, as DNA: TGTGCCAGCGCGGGGCAGGAGAATTCACCCCTCCACTTT. This gives the protein CASAGQENSPLHF.

Note on this clone: This may come from a read error, since a much larger clone is one base off. J is TRBJ2-3 and V is TRBV7-9; 11 nucleotides align to TRBD2. With 5 bases clipped from V and 5 bases from J, the junction kept 6 bases outside the gene matches. Germline CDR1 reads SEHNR; CDR2 reads FQNEAQ (reference sequence). CDR3 length equals 15 residues. The chain's CDR3 is CASSRLAGLGDTQYF. CDR3 nucleotide sequence: TGTGCCAGCAGCCGACTAGCGGGATTAGGAGATACGCAGTATTTT.